In its sample, the clone carrying this T cell receptor (beta chain) was seen a few times. Its target is unknown. Using its own MiXCR run on the 5' RACE reads, TCRdb lists one record per CDR3 protein. The profile shows roughly 240,000 distinct CDR3 sequences, about 16% of them singletons. The data are from a study of T-cell memory formation after mild COVID-19. Study findings and constraints: Certain responding clones were present in pre-infection memory, suggesting participation of cross-reactive memory.

Germline CDR1 and CDR2: LGHNA and YNFKEQ. V shed 0 bases and J 4 bases; nucleotides not matched to a gene: 3. CDR3 length equals 15 residues. The sample taken for sequencing was PBMCs or a T cell subset sorted from them (not recorded which). This TCR came from a man aged 18 to 30 who had mild COVID-19 (a few samples of this study predate the infection). Cell type and time point are not known. V gene TRBV4-2 combines with J gene TRBJ2-7; 10 positions agree with TRBD1. The CDR3 DNA reads as TGTGCCAGCAGCCAAGAGGGGACAGGGGTTTACGAGCAGTACTTC. Protein sequence: CASSQEGTGVYEQYF.